In this sample, the clone carrying this TCR beta chain turned up a few times. All patients were treatment-naive before thyroid surgery. This sample is part of a study of metastatic and nonmetastatic thyroid tumors. CDR3 length equals 14 residues. V shed 5 bases and J 4 bases; nucleotides not matched to a gene: 5. Per germline, CDR1 LNHDA and CDR2 SQIVND (reference sequence). Using MiXCR, TCRdb re-called clones from the PCR reads. Among about 45,000 clones listed, roughly 3.9% were seen once. The sequenced material came from blood. The receptor was isolated from a female donor with papillary thyroid cancer or a benign thyroid nodule (not recorded which). Some clones in this sample may be carry-over from other donors' samples. V is TRBV19 and J is TRBJ1-1; TRBD1 matches 9 bases. CDR3 coding DNA: TGTGCCAGTAGTTATAGGACAGGGGTCACTGAAGCTTTCTTT. It is translated as CASSYRTGVTEAFF.